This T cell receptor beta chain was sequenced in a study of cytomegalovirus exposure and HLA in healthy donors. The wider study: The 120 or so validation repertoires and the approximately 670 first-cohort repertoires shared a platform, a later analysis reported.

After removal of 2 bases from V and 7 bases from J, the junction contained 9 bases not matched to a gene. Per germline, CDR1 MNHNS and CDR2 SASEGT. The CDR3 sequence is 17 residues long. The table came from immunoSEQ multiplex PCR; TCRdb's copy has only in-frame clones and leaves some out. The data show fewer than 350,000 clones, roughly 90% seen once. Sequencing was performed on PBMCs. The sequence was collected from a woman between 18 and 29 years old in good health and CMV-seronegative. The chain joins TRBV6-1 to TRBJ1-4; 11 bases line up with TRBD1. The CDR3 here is CASSESGTGTGGEKLFF. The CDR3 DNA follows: TGTGCCAGCAGTGAATCCGGAACCGGGACAGGGGGTGAAAAACTGTTTTTT.